Below are 7 T cell receptor beta chains sequenced from a single sample in a study of cytomegalovirus exposure and HLA in healthy donors. The PCR had 60 Vbeta and 13 Jbeta primers. Method: immunoSEQ multiplex PCR; TCRdb's copy keeps in-frame clones and lacks some. The sample lists around 130,000 clones, roughly two thirds occurring once. Sequenced input: PBMCs. These receptors all come from a man between 25 and 39 years old in good health and CMV-seropositive.

This clone was seen only once. For the CDR3, the DNA is TGTGCCAGCAGCTTAGGGACAGGGGCAGGCGGAAACACCATATATTTT. Amino acids: CASSLGTGAGGNTIYF. This chain links TRBV5-4 with TRBJ1-3; TRBD1 matches at 10 bases. This CDR3 has 16 residues. In germline, CDR1 is SGHNT, CDR2 YYREEE (reference sequence). The ends lost 2 bases at V and 4 bases at J; junction bases unmatched: 6.

This chain connects TRBV2 to TRBJ2-7; 11 bases map to TRBD2. The germline gives CDR1 SNHLY, CDR2 FYNNEI. The CDR3 extends over 14 amino acids. With 6 bases clipped from V and 9 bases from J, the junction kept 10 bases outside the gene matches. Written as DNA, the CDR3 is TGTGCCAGCAGCCCACCGGGACTAGCGGTATCGCAGTACTTC. Translation gives CASSPPGLAVSQYF.

The chain employs TRBV7-2 and TRBJ1-2, with 9 bases that match TRBD1. V dropped 3 bases and J dropped 8; count of bases not matched to a gene: 7. This CDR3 has 14 residues. Germline-derived CDR1 and CDR2 are SGHTA and FQGNSA. The CDR3 loop is CASSLDRGEGGYTF. As DNA, the CDR3 is TGTGCCAGCAGCTTGGACAGGGGAGAGGGAGGCTACACCTTC.

This chain links TRBV4-1 with TRBJ2-5; 7 bases are a match to TRBD2. Germline values: CDR1 MGHRA, CDR2 YSYEKL. V was pared by 3 bases and J by 5 bases, with 12 bases of the junction left unmatched. The CDR3 loop spans 16 amino acids. CDR3 loop: CASSHPAGKAQETQYF. In nucleotides, the CDR3 is TGCGCCAGCAGCCACCCAGCGGGAAAAGCACAGGAGACCCAGTACTTC.

J is TRBJ2-7 and V is TRBV7-9, with 10 bases matching TRBD2. There are 16 residues in the CDR3. The germline V gene has CDR1 SEHNR and CDR2 FQNEAQ (reference sequence). V trimming: 5 bases; J trimming: 0 bases; junction bases outside the gene matches: 7. CDR3 in DNA: TGTGCCAGCAGCCAAGGACTAGCGGCTAACTCCTACGAGCAGTACTTC. Translating it yields CASSQGLAANSYEQYF.

The gene calls are TRBV5-1 and TRBJ2-7; TRBD1 aligns across 7 bases. This CDR3 contains 14 residues. The V segment lost 1 base and the J segment 2 bases; nucleotides outside the gene matches: 3. Per the germline V gene, CDR1 is SGHRS and CDR2 is YFSETQ. The CDR3 loop is CASSLRTGAYEQYF. The CDR3 DNA sequence: TGCGCCAGCAGCTTGAGGACAGGAGCCTACGAGCAGTACTTC.

The CDR3 reads CASRGDRARGPQHF. The CDR3 DNA reads TGTGCCAGCAGAGGAGATAGGGCCCGGGGGCCCCAGCATTTT. The chain employs TRBV2 and TRBJ1-5; D remains ambiguous. With 6 bases removed from V and 9 bases from J, the gap between germline ends came to 18 bases. The CDR3 length is 14 residues. Germline loops: CDR1 SNHLY, CDR2 FYNNEI.